This TCR beta chain came from a study of T cell repertoires in cytomegalovirus infection. Study results and limitations: Based on cumulative public TCR beta family frequency, carriers of CMV plus the relevant HLA were identified.

CDR1 and CDR2 from the germline V gene are MNHNS and SASEGT. Trimming cost V 10 bases and J 1 base; bases outside gene matches: 5. CDR3 length equals 14 residues. Worth noting for this clonotype: The antigen is unknown.

TCRdb reanalysed the reads using MiXCR and keeps one entry per CDR3 protein. The sample includes approximately 30,000 distinct CDR3 sequences, around 19% of them seen just once. This rearrangement joins TRBV6-1 to TRBJ2-3; 10 bases map to TRBD2. This specimen was CD8+ T cells from cultured PBMCs, taken from culture after CMV antigen stimulation. The source is a human donor in good health (CMV status not recorded). Some clones in this sample may be carry-over from other donors' samples. This CDR3 reads CATERGGGTDTQYF. The CDR3 bases are TGTGCCACCGAGCGGGGGGGCGGCACAGATACGCAGTATTTT.